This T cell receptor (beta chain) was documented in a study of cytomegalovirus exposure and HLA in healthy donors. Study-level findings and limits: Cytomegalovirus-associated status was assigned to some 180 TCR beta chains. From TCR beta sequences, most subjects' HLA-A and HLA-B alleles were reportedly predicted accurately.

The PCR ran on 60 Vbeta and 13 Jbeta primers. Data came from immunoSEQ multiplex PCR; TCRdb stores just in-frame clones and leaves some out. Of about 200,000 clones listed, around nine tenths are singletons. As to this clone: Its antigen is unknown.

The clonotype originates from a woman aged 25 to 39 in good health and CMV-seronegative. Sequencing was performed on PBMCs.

Here the CDR3 reads CASSFGTGSNQPQHF. The CDR3 DNA reads TGTGCCAGCAGCTTCGGGACAGGTAGCAATCAGCCCCAGCATTTT. The chain couples TRBV6-1 to TRBJ1-5; TRBD1 aligns across 8 bases. This CDR3 spans 15 amino acids. Germline V CDR1 and CDR2: MNHNS, SASEGT. The junction had 4 bases not matched to a gene; V was cut back by 6 bases and J by 0 bases.